This TCR beta chain was identified in a study of T-cell memory formation after mild COVID-19. General observations from the study: Day 15 to 85 contractors were CD4/CD8 balanced; later expanders leaned CD4+.

This clonotype was seen more than once but under ten times. Its antigen is still unknown. Trimming shortened V by 0 bases and J by 4 bases, and 13 bases separated the two germline ends. The CDR3 is 16 amino acids. Germline CDR1 is SGHRS and CDR2 is YFSETQ. UMIs and sample barcodes were carried by the TCR alpha and TCR beta cDNA libraries that 5'RACE produced using constant-segment primers. TCRdb re-derived calls from the 5' RACE reads in MiXCR, one entry per CDR3 protein. The sample holds about 50,000 distinct CDR3 sequences, 5.5% to 7.5% seen once. J is TRBJ2-2 and V is TRBV5-1, with D possibly TRBD1 on 5 matching bases. The clonotype originates from a man between 18 and 35 years old who had mild COVID-19 (a few samples of this study predate the infection). Cell type and time point are not known. The specimen sequenced was PBMCs or a T cell subset sorted from them (not recorded which). The chain's CDR3 is CASSLGPRVITGELFF. The CDR3 nucleotides are TGCGCCAGCAGCTTGGGGCCCAGGGTAATCACCGGGGAGCTGTTTTTT. The whole variable domain, filled in from reference TRBV5-1 and TRBJ2-2, reads KAGVTQTPRYLIKTRGQQVTLSCSPISGHRSVSWYQQTPGQGLQFLFEYFSETQRNKGNFPGRFSGRQFSNSRSEMNVSTLELGDSALYLCASSLGPRVITGELFFGEGSRLTVL.